This entry lists 27 T cell receptor beta chains sequenced from one sample in a study of pediatric ulcerative colitis. One to two pinch biopsies were taken from the rectum during colonoscopy. Assay: immunoSEQ multiplex PCR; the TCRdb copy retains only in-frame clones and omits some. The sample gives 40,000 to 55,000 clones, 78% of which show up once; about 4% is in the top ten. Sequenced sample: gut tissue. The receptor source for this set is a girl aged 10 to 17 with moderate ulcerative colitis.

The V gene is TRBV5-1, the J gene TRBJ2-1; 10 bases are shared with TRBD1. The CDR3 extends over 15 amino acids. V lost 4 bases, J lost 5 bases, and 6 bases stayed unmatched. CDR1 SGHRS and CDR2 YFSETQ come from the germline V gene. CDR3 amino acids: CASSPGTGAHNEQFF. DNA for the CDR3: TGCGCCAGCAGCCCCGGGACAGGGGCGCACAATGAGCAGTTCTTC.

The chain carries TRBV28 and TRBJ1-5, with TRBD1 as a possible D gene (6 bases). This CDR3 comprises 17 residues. With 4 bases removed from V and 5 bases from J, the gap between germline ends came to 21 bases. Germline V CDR1 and CDR2: MDHEN, SYDVKM. CDR3 bases: TGTGCCAGCAGTTCCCCGGGACAATCCGTCGGGGATCAGCCCCAGCATTTT. Protein sequence: CASSSPGQSVGDQPQHF.

The chain couples TRBV7-9 to TRBJ2-5; 12 bases are a match to TRBD2. CDR3 size: 16 residues. V was clipped by 2 bases and J by 5 bases; unmatched bases: 6. Germline CDR1 is SEHNR and CDR2 is FQNEAQ (reference sequence). The CDR3 DNA reads TGTGCCAGCAGCTTAAATCTAGCGGGGGGGCAGGAGACCCAGTACTTC. Translated, it gives CASSLNLAGGQETQYF.

This sequence joins TRBV5-4 and TRBJ2-2; D unresolved. The CDR3 is 13 residues long. From germline, CDR1 is SGHNT and CDR2 YYREEE (reference sequence). The ends were cut back, 2 bases at V and 1 base at J, with 3 bases in the middle. The CDR3 sequence is CASSFLNTGELFF. The DNA of the CDR3 is TGTGCCAGCAGCTTCCTGAACACCGGGGAGCTGTTTTTT.

This clone has just a few counts. The chain uses TRBV7-9 and TRBJ2-7, with D possibly TRBD2 on 5 matching bases. The V gene lost 6 bases and the J gene lost 7 bases, with 25 bases spanning the gap. CDR1 SEHNR and CDR2 FQNEAQ come from the germline V gene (reference sequence). The CDR3 sequence is 16 residues long. CDR3 sequence reads: CASSPAVSQAVREQYF. The CDR3 DNA reads as TGTGCCAGCAGTCCAGCGGTCTCCCAGGCGGTACGGGAGCAGTACTTC.

The chain carries TRBV4-2 and TRBJ2-1; 10 bases align to TRBD2. Trimming removed 2 bases from V and 6 bases from J; junction bases left unmatched: 4. The CDR3 contains 15 residues. Germline lookup yields CDR1 LGHNA and CDR2 YNFKEQ. The CDR3 coding sequence is TGTGCCAGCAGCCAAATTAGCGGGGGGCCCAATGAGCAGTTCTTC. It encodes CASSQISGGPNEQFF.

DNA for the CDR3: TGTGCCAGCTTACGGGGGCGCGGGGAGACCCAGTACTTC. Protein: CASLRGRGETQYF. This chain uses TRBV5-6 with TRBJ2-5; TRBD1 or TRBD2 may be the D gene (6 bases each). This CDR3 is 13 amino acids long. The V gene's germline CDR1 is SGHDT and CDR2 YYEEEE. V gave up 7 bases and J gave up 5 bases, with 15 bases separating them.

The CDR3 sequence is CASSLTRNTEAFF. The DNA for the CDR3 is TGTGCCAGCAGCTTGACGAGGAACACTGAAGCTTTCTTT. The chain employs TRBV11-3 and TRBJ1-1; D is undetermined. CDR1 is SGHNT and CDR2 is YENEEA in the germline V gene. Deletions cut 3 bases from V and 1 base from J, with 6 bases between. The CDR3 totals 13 residues. The full variable domain, completed using reference TRBV11-3 and TRBJ1-1, is EAGVVQSPRYKIIEKKQPVAFWCNPISGHNTLYWYLQNLGQGPELLIRYENEEAVDDSQLPKDRFSAERLKGVDSTLKIQPAELGDSAVYLCASSLTRNTEAFFGQGTRLTVV.

This chain links TRBV30 with TRBJ2-7; D ambiguous. Germline values: CDR1 GTSNPN, CDR2 SVGIG (reference sequence). V was cut by 0 bases and J by 1 base, with 10 bases left in between. There are 14 residues in the CDR3. The CDR3 sequence is CAWSVTGSSYEQYF. The CDR3 DNA reads as TGTGCCTGGAGTGTAACTGGTAGTTCCTACGAGCAGTACTTC.

The genes are TRBV28 and TRBJ1-2; 11 bases line up with TRBD1. After removal of 7 bases from V and 4 bases from J, the junction contained 14 bases not matched to a gene. Germline loops: CDR1 MDHEN, CDR2 SYDVKM. The CDR3 runs to 17 residues. The DNA of the CDR3 is TGTGCCAGCACCCTACCAGGACAGGGGGCGAGGGGCTATGGCTACACCTTC. Its translation is CASTLPGQGARGYGYTF.

This clone occurred a few times. This chain joins TRBV19 and TRBJ1-1, with 7 bases identical to TRBD1. CDR3 length: 14 amino acids. The germline gives CDR1 LNHDA, CDR2 SQIVND (reference sequence). V was pared by 5 bases and J by 1 base, with 4 bases of the junction left unmatched. CDR3 in amino acids: CASSRDSRNTEAFF. CDR3 bases: TGTGCCAGTAGTCGGGACAGTCGGAACACTGAAGCTTTCTTT. Full variable domain (missing parts from reference TRBV19 and TRBJ1-1): DGGITQSPKYLFRKEGQNVTLSCEQNLNHDAMYWYRQDPGQGLRLIYYSQIVNDFQKGDIAEGYSVSREKKESFPLTVTSAQKNPTAFYLCASSRDSRNTEAFFGQGTRLTVV.

The CDR3 DNA is TGCGCCAGCAGCCATGGGACAGGCGGAAACACCATATATTTT. This translates into CASSHGTGGNTIYF. The chain combines TRBV4-1 with TRBJ1-3; 8 bases are a match to TRBD1. CDR3 length: 14 amino acids. CDR1 is MGHRA and CDR2 is YSYEKL in the germline V gene. V gave up 3 bases and J gave up 4 bases; unmatched junction bases: 2.

The sample holds a few counts of this clone. The chain couples TRBV10-3 to TRBJ2-2; D may be TRBD2 (6 bases). The CDR3 sequence is 14 residues long. Between the trimmed V and J ends, which lost 7 bases and 6 bases, there was a span of 15 bases. Germline CDR1 reads ENHRY; CDR2 reads SYGVKD. CDR3 protein: CAIKEGPGAGELFF. The CDR3 nucleotides read TGTGCCATCAAGGAGGGGCCCGGAGCCGGGGAGCTGTTTTTT.

The gene calls are TRBV19 and TRBJ2-3; maybe TRBD2 (5 bases). Germline V lookup: CDR1 LNHDA, CDR2 SQIVND (reference sequence). The V end lost 4 bases, the J end lost 2 bases, and 13 bases lay between the germline ends. This CDR3 region has 15 residues. CDR3 amino acids: CASSRSVAPTDTQYF. CDR3 nucleotide sequence: TGTGCCAGTAGTAGATCCGTAGCGCCCACAGATACGCAGTATTTT.

This chain connects TRBV21-1 to TRBJ2-5; the table assigns TRBD1, which was not confirmed against the DNA. TRBV21-1 is termed a pseudogene. The CDR3 sequence is 14 residues long. CDR3 residues: CASSKGQGGETQYF. The DNA for the CDR3 is TGTGCCAGCAGCAAAGGGCAGGGTGGAGAGACCCAGTACTTC.

V usage is TRBV5-6 and J usage is TRBJ1-2; D unclear. CDR1 and CDR2 (germline): SGHDT, YYEEEE. V gave up 0 bases and J gave up 7 bases, with 13 bases separating them. The CDR3 contains 14 residues. CDR3 in amino acids: CASSLVSRSGGYTF. The CDR3 bases are TGTGCCAGCAGCTTGGTTAGTCGGAGCGGTGGCTACACCTTC.

The rearrangement joins TRBV14 to TRBJ2-7; a weak D match, TRBD1 (5 bases). The V end was cut by 5 bases, the J end by 7 bases, with 21 bases between. Germline V CDR1 and CDR2: SGHDN, FVKESK. The CDR3 spans 15 residues. For the CDR3, the DNA is TGTGCCAGCAGCGGCTTTGGGGCAGGGTTCCGTGAGCAGTACTTC. Encoded protein: CASSGFGAGFREQYF.

This chain connects TRBV4-2 to TRBJ2-2, with a weak D call TRBD1 (7 bases). Looked up from germline, CDR1 is LGHNA and CDR2 is YNFKEQ. Trimming took 2 bases from V and 2 from J, leaving 12 bases between them. This CDR3 spans 16 amino acids. The CDR3 DNA reads as TGTGCCAGCAGCCAACGCGGGACAGCTAACACCGGGGAGCTGTTTTTT. This encodes CASSQRGTANTGELFF.

The chain couples TRBV27 to TRBJ2-7; D is ambiguous. V was clipped by 5 bases and J by 0 bases, with 11 bases between them. This CDR3 has 14 residues. Germline V gene data show CDR1 as MNHEY and CDR2 as SMNVEV (reference sequence). CDR3 amino acids: CASSPLQLSYEQYF. CDR3 sequence (DNA): TGTGCCAGCAGTCCCCTACAGCTCTCCTACGAGCAGTACTTC.

This chain uses TRBV7-9 with TRBJ2-3, with D uncertain. The germline V gene has CDR1 SEHNR and CDR2 FQNEAQ (reference sequence). The CDR3 covers 12 residues. V lost 6 bases and J lost 2, with 6 bases in between. The CDR3 DNA reads as TGTGCCAGCAGTAGCAACACAGATACGCAGTATTTT. Translation: CASSSNTDTQYF.

The rearrangement joins TRBV7-2 to TRBJ1-5; no reliable D call. The CDR3 has 14 amino acids. Germline V gene lookup returns CDR1 SGHTA and CDR2 FQGNSA. The V gene lost 1 base and the J gene lost 0 bases, with 4 bases spanning the gap. CDR3 sequence (DNA): TGTGCCAGCAGCTTAGGGGATAGCAATCAGCCCCAGCATTTT. Translated: CASSLGDSNQPQHF.

This clone has a single count. This chain connects TRBV6-5 to TRBJ1-1; D remains ambiguous. The CDR3 covers 12 residues. The V gene lost 2 bases and the J gene lost 10 bases, with 11 bases spanning the gap. Germline V lookup: CDR1 MNHEY, CDR2 SVGAGI. DNA for the CDR3: TGTGCCAGCAGTTACCCGAATAGTGGAGCTTTCTTT. Protein product: CASSYPNSGAFF.

Turning to this clone: Other DNA sequences in this sample translate to the same CDR3. The rearrangement joins TRBV30 to TRBJ1-2; D might be TRBD1 (5 bases). Per germline, CDR1 GTSNPN and CDR2 SVGIG (reference sequence). CDR3 length: 12 residues. V lost 0 bases to trimming and J lost 5 bases, with 7 bases between them. The CDR3 sequence is CAWSVGGYGYTF. In DNA form, the CDR3 reads TGTGCCTGGAGTGTGGGGGGGTATGGCTACACCTTC.

The chain employs TRBV7-2 and TRBJ2-1; 10 bases align to TRBD2. After removal of 4 bases from V and 5 bases from J, the junction contained 11 bases not matched to a gene. Looked up from germline, CDR1 is SGHTA and CDR2 is FQGNSA. CDR3 length: 17 residues. CDR3 in amino acids: CASSSHRGLADNNEQFF. The CDR3 nucleotides read TGTGCCAGCAGCTCACACCGCGGACTAGCGGACAACAATGAGCAGTTCTTC.

The chain employs TRBV13 and TRBJ2-7, with D uncertain. The CDR3 contains 15 residues. Germline CDR1 reads PRHDT; CDR2 reads FYEKMQ (reference sequence). V lost 5 bases, J lost 2 bases, and 16 bases lay in between. The CDR3 DNA reads as TGTGCCAGCAGCACCCGGCAGGAGAACGCCTACGAGCAGTACTTC. It is translated as CASSTRQENAYEQYF.

This chain joins TRBV20-1 and TRBJ2-5; D is perhaps TRBD2 (5 bases). The CDR3 is 10 residues long. V was clipped by 5 bases and J by 4 bases, with 5 bases between them. Germline lookup yields CDR1 DFQATT and CDR2 SNEGSKA (reference sequence). Here the CDR3 reads CSARGETQYF. The DNA for the CDR3 is TGCAGTGCTCGGGGAGAGACCCAGTACTTC.

This clone was found once. The chain links TRBV9 to TRBJ2-3; possibly TRBD1 for D (6 bases). The germline V gene has CDR1 SGDLS and CDR2 YYNGEE. The length of the CDR3 is 17 residues. V lost 1 base, J lost 2 bases, and 17 bases lay in between. The CDR3 bases are TGTGCCAGCAGCGTATCTTGGGGGCATAGTTACACAGATACGCAGTATTTT. This gives the protein CASSVSWGHSYTDTQYF. The whole variable domain, remainder taken from reference TRBV9 and TRBJ2-3, is DSGVTQTPKHLITATGQRVTLRCSPRSGDLSVYWYQQSLDQGLQFLIQYYNGEERAKGNILERFSAQQFPDLHSELNLSSLELGDSALYFCASSVSWGHSYTDTQYFGPGTRLTVL.